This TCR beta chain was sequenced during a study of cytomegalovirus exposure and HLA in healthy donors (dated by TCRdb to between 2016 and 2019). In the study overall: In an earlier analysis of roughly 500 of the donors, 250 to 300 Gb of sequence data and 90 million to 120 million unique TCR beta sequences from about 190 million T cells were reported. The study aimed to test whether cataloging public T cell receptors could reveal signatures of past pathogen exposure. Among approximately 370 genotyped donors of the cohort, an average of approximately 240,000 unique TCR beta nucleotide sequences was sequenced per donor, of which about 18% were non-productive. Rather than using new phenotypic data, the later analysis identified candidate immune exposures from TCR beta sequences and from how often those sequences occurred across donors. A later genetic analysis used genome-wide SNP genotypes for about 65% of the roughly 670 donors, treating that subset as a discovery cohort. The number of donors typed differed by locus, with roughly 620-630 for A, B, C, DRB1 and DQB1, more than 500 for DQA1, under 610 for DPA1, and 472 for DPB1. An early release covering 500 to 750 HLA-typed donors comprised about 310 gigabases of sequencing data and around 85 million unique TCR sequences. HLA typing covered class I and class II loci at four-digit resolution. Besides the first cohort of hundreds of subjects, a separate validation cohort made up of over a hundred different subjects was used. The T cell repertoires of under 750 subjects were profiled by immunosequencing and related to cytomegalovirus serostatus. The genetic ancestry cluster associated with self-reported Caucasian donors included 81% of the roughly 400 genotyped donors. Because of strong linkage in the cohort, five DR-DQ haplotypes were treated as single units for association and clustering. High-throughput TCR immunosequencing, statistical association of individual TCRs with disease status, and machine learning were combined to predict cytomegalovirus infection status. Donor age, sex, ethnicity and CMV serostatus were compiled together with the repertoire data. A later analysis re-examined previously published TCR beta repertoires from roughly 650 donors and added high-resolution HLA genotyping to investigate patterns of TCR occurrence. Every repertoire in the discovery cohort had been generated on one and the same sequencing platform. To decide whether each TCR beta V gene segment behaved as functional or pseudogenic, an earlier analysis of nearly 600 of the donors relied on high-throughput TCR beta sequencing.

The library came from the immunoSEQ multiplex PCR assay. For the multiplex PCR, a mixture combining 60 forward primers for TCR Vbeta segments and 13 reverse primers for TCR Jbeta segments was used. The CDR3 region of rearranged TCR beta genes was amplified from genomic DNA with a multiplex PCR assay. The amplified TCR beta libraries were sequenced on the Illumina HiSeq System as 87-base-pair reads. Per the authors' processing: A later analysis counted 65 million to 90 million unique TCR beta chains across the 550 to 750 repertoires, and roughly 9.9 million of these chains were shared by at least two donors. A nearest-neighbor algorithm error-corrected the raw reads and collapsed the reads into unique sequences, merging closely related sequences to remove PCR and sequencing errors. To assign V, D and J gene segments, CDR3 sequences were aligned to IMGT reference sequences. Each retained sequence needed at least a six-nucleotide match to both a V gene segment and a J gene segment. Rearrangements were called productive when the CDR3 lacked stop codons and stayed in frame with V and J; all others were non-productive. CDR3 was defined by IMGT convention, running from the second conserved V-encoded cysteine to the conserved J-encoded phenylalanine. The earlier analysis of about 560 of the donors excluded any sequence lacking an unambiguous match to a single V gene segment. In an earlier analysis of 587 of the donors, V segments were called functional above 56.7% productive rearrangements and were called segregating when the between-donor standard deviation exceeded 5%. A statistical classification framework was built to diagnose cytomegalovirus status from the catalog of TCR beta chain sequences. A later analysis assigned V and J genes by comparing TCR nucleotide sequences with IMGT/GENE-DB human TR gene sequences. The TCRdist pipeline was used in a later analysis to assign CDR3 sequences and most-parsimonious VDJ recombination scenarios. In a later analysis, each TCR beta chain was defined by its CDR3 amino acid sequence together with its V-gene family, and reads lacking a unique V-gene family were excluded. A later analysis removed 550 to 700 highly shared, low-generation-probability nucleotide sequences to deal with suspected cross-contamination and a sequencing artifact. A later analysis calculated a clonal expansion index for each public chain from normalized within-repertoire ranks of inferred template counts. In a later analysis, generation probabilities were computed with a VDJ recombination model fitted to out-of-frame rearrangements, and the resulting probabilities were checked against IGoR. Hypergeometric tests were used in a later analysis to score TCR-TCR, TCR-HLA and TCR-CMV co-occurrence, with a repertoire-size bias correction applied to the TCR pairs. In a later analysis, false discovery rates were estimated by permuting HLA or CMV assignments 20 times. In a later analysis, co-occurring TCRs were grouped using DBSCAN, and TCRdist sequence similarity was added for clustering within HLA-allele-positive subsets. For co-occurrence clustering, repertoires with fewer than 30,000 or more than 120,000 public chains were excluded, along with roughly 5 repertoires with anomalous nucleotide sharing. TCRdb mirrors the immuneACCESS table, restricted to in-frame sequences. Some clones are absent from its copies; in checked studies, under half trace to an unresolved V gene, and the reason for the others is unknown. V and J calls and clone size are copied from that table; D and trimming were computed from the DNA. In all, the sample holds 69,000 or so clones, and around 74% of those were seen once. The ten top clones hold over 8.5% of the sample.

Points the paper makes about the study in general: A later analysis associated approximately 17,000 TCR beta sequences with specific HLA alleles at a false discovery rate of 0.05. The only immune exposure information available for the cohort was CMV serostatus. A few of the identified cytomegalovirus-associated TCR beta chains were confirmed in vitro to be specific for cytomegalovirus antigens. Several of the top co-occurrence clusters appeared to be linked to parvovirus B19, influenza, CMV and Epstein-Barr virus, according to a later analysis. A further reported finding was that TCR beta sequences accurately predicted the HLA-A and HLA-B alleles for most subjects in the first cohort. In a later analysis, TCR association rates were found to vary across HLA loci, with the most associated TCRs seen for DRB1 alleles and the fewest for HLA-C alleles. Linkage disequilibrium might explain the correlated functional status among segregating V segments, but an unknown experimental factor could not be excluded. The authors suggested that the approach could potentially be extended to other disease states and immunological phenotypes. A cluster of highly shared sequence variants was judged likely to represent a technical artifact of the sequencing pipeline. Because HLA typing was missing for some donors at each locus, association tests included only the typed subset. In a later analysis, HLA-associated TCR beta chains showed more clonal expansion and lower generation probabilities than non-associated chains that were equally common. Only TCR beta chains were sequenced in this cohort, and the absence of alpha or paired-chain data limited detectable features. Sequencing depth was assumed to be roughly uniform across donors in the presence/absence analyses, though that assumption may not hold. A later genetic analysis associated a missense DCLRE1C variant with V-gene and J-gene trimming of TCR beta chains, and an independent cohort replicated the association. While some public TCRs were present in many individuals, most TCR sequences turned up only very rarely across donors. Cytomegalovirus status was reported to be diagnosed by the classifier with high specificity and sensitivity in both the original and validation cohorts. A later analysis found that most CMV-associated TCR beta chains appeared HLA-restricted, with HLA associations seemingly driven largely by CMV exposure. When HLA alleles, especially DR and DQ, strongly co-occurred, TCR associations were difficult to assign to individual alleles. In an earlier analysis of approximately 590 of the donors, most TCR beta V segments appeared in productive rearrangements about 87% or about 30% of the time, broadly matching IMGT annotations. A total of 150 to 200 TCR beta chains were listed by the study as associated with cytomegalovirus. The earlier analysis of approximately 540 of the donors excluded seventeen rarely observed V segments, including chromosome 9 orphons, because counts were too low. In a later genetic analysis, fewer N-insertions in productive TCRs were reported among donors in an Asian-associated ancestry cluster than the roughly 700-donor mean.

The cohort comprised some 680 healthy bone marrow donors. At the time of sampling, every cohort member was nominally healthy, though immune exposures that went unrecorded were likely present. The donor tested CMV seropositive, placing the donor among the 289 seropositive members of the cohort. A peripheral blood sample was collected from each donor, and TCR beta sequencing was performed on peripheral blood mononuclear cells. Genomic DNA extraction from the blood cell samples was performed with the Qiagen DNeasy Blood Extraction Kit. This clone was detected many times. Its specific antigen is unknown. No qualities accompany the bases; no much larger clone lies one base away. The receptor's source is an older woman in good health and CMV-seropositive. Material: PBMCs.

CDR3 loop: CASSLTGGAYNEQFF. The nucleotide sequence reads as follows: TGCGCCAGCAGCCTGACAGGTGGGGCTTACAATGAGCAGTTCTTC. Recombination joined TRBV5-1 with TRBJ2-1; matching of 6 bases hints at TRBD1 as the D gene. Between the V and J ends, shortened by 4 bases and 4 bases respectively, the junction contains 15 bases. CDR1 is given as SGHRS and CDR2 as YFSETQ, both from the germline V gene. The CDR3 runs 15 residues from the cysteine to the phenylalanine. Only the CDR3 portion is preserved as DNA: 45 bases, with reading frame beginning at the first base.